What follows describes a single TCR beta chain. Deletions cut 5 bases from V and 3 bases from J, with 14 bases between. The CDR3 sequence is 14 residues long. Germline-derived CDR1 and CDR2 are MNHEY and SVGAGI. The data were obtained in a study of blood T cell repertoires in COVID-19. Study-level information: Italy, Spain and the United States were the sources of the convalescent and acute COVID-19 samples. In each case, the material was cDNA or gDNA derived from T cells, B-cell-depleted T cells, or PBMCs.

The Seattle patients joined while their infection was active and were tracked longitudinally afterward. Sequenced by immunoSEQ multiplex PCR; TCRdb stores in-frame clones only, minus some. Of around 77,000 clones listed, approximately 83% were seen once; the top ten hold less than 8%. The chain links TRBV6-5 to TRBJ2-7, with a weak D call TRBD1 (6 bases). The sequence was collected from a young man with COVID-19, enrolled during active disease. The sample was peripheral blood. This CDR3 is CASSPLGHLYEQYF. The CDR3 nucleotides are TGTGCCAGCAGTCCCCTGGGACATCTCTACGAGCAGTACTTC.